These 20 T cell receptor beta chains were sequenced from one sample in a study of blood T cell repertoires in COVID-19 (dated by TCRdb to the early 2020s). The library was produced with the immunoSEQ multiplex PCR assay. This is the immuneACCESS table as TCRdb keeps it, with only in-frame sequences that have V and J called. A part of the clones is gone; compared with another copy, unresolved V genes explain less than half, and the rest is unexplained. For this sample there are roughly 400,000 clones; about 88% appear just once. The ten top clones hold about 1.4% of the sample. Specimen: PBMCs or T cells enriched from blood (not recorded which). These receptors all come from a woman younger than 35 who had been exposed to COVID-19.

The gene calls are TRBV19 and TRBJ1-2; D may be TRBD1 (5 bases). Trimming pared 1 base from V and 8 bases from J, leaving 5 bases between. Germline V gene sequence: CDR1 LNHDA, CDR2 SQIVND (reference sequence). This CDR3 has 11 residues. The CDR3 DNA is TGTGCCAGTAGTATAGGACAGGGCTACACCTTC. Encoded protein: CASSIGQGYTF.

With regard to this clone: Other DNA sequences in this specimen translate into the identical CDR3. In DNA, the CDR3 is TGTGCCAGCAGTTTCTTCACCGGGGAGCTGTTTTTT. This codes for CASSFFTGELFF. The genes are TRBV27 and TRBJ2-2; no reliable D call. The ends were cut back, 3 bases at V and 4 bases at J, with 3 bases in the middle. Per the germline V gene, CDR1 is MNHEY and CDR2 is SMNVEV (reference sequence). The CDR3 is made up of 12 amino acids.

V is TRBV10-2 and J is TRBJ1-1, with 8 bases fitting TRBD1. CDR1 and CDR2 (germline): WSHSY, SAAADI. The V and J ends lost 5 bases and 3 bases, in that order; junction bases with no gene match: 5. This CDR3 is 14 amino acids long. The CDR3 DNA reads as TGCGCCAGCAGTCAGGGGGCAGGGTACACTGAAGCTTTCTTT. Its protein is CASSQGAGYTEAFF.

This rearrangement joins TRBV19 to TRBJ1-4; 7 nucleotides line up with TRBD1. V lost 7 bases, J lost 4 bases, and 9 bases stayed unmatched. In germline, CDR1 is LNHDA, CDR2 SQIVND (reference sequence). The CDR3 extends over 15 amino acids. CDR3 in amino acids: CASIEPGTVNEKLFF. The CDR3 DNA sequence: TGTGCCAGTATAGAACCCGGGACAGTTAATGAAAAACTGTTTTTT.

The chain couples TRBV10-3 to TRBJ2-2; tentatively, D is TRBD2 (5 bases). In germline, CDR1 is ENHRY, CDR2 SYGVKD. V was clipped by 3 bases and J by 5 bases, with 13 bases between them. CDR3 size: 15 residues. CDR3 loop: CAISEEGVRTGELFF. The CDR3 region has the DNA TGTGCCATCAGTGAAGAGGGAGTGAGGACCGGGGAGCTGTTTTTT.

As regards this clone: One end of the junction is discordant with germline, which a read error may explain. The rearrangement links TRBV12-3 or TRBV12-4 to TRBJ2-3; 9 nucleotides agree with TRBD2. The CDR3 has 13 residues. CDR3 sequence (DNA): TGTGCCAGCTTCGGTCAAGCGGGGGGCTTCCAGTCTTTT. Encoded protein: CASFGQAGGFQSF.

This clone was counted once. The chain has TRBV28 and TRBJ1-2; D gene ambiguous. CDR1 and CDR2 from the germline V gene are MDHEN and SYDVKM. V was clipped by 1 base and J by 3 bases, with 18 bases between them. CDR3 length: 17 amino acids. The CDR3 DNA follows: TGTGCCAGCAGTTTATCTGGTGGAGGTCCCCGGTACTATGGCTACACCTTC. It specifies CASSLSGGGPRYYGYTF.

The gene calls are TRBV5-1 and TRBJ2-5, with D uncertain. The CDR3 has 11 residues. V dropped 5 bases and J dropped 2 bases, with 4 bases sitting between them. The germline V gene has CDR1 SGHRS and CDR2 YFSETQ. The CDR3: CASRRQETQYF. The DNA for the CDR3 is TGCGCCAGCAGGAGGCAAGAGACCCAGTACTTC.

This sequence joins TRBV28 and TRBJ1-1, with D possibly matching TRBD1 (6 bases). The length of the CDR3 is 14 residues. Trimming took off 8 bases at V and 5 bases at J, with 18 bases between the two ends. Germline V gives CDR1 MDHEN, CDR2 SYDVKM. The CDR3 bases are TGTGCCAGCGTCGCTCCGGGGGGCTGGACTGAAGCTTTCTTT. This encodes CASVAPGGWTEAFF.

This clone has more than one count but fewer than ten. The V call is TRBV24-1, the J call TRBJ1-4; maybe TRBD1 (5 bases). Germline V gene lookup returns CDR1 KGHDR and CDR2 SFDVKD. The CDR3 covers 16 residues. Trimming cost V 3 bases and J 3 bases, with 13 bases left between them. CDR3 sequence reads: CATSDPSGPANEKLFF. The CDR3 DNA is TGTGCCACCAGTGATCCCTCAGGGCCGGCTAATGAAAAACTGTTTTTT.

The table lists this clone with a count of one. The rearrangement joins TRBV6-5 to TRBJ2-5; possibly TRBD1 for D (5 bases). CDR1 and CDR2 from the germline V gene are MNHEY and SVGAGI. This CDR3 has 14 residues. The ends were cut back, 0 bases at V and 2 bases at J, with 7 bases in the middle. The CDR3 coding sequence is TGTGCCAGCAGTTACTCTTGGACACAAGAGACCCAGTACTTC. Translated, it gives CASSYSWTQETQYF.

This CDR3 is CASGDRLGEQHF. Here the CDR3 DNA reads TGTGCCAGCGGAGACAGGTTGGGGGAACAGCATTTT. The chain recombines TRBV6-6 with TRBJ1-5, with TRBD1 as a possible D gene (6 bases). CDR1 is MNHNY, CDR2 SVGAGI, per germline (reference sequence). The CDR3 has 12 amino acids. Trimming took 8 bases from V and 13 from J, leaving 18 bases between them.

The rearrangement joins TRBV7-9 to TRBJ1-3; tentative D call: TRBD1 (6 bases). The length of the CDR3 is 15 residues. V was cut by 5 bases and J by 0 bases, with 11 bases left in between. In germline, CDR1 is SEHNR, CDR2 FQNEAQ (reference sequence). CDR3 in amino acids: CASSTGQSSGNTIYF. In nucleotides, the CDR3 is TGTGCCAGCAGCACCGGACAGAGCTCTGGAAACACCATATATTTT.

The chain combines TRBV27 with TRBJ1-5; 9 positions agree with TRBD1. The CDR3 sequence is 16 residues long. V trimming: 0 bases; J trimming: 7 bases; junction bases outside the gene matches: 7. Per germline, CDR1 MNHEY and CDR2 SMNVEV (reference sequence). The DNA for the CDR3 is TGTGCCAGCAGTTTATCTTCGACAGGGACAGGGCAGCCCCAGCATTTT. Translation gives CASSLSSTGTGQPQHF.

This sequence joins TRBV4-3 and TRBJ1-1; D gene unclear. Trimming stripped 0 bases from V and 1 base from J, with 6 bases between. This CDR3 is built from 14 residues. Looked up from germline, CDR1 is LGHNA and CDR2 is YSLEER. CDR3 in DNA: TGCGCCAGCAGCCAAGATCCGGGGAACACTGAAGCTTTCTTT. This sequence encodes CASSQDPGNTEAFF.

The rearrangement uses TRBV6-2 or TRBV6-3 and TRBJ2-3; no firm D call. From germline, CDR1 is MNHEY and CDR2 SVGEGT. CDR3 length: 12 amino acids. Trimming stripped 2 bases from V and 6 bases from J, with 6 bases between. As DNA, the CDR3 is TGTGCCAGCAGTTACCCCGAGGATACGCAGTATTTT. Its translation: CASSYPEDTQYF.

The rearrangement links TRBV24-1 to TRBJ2-2, with TRBD2 matching over 13 bases. The germline V gene encodes CDR1 KGHDR and CDR2 SFDVKD. CDR3 length: 15 residues. V lost 3 bases, J lost 8 bases, and 2 bases stayed unmatched. As DNA, the CDR3 is TGTGCCACCAGTGATCCGGGACTAGCGGGAGGGGAGCTGTTTTTT. Protein product: CATSDPGLAGGELFF.

This sequence joins TRBV5-5 and TRBJ2-1; 11 bases line up with TRBD2. Trimming took 4 bases from V and 3 from J; bases not matched to a gene: 3. Germline-derived CDR1 and CDR2 are SGHKS and YYEKEE (reference sequence). The length of the CDR3 is 15 residues. The CDR3 DNA sequence: TGTGCCAGCAGCCCGGGACTAGCGGTCTACAATGAGCAGTTCTTC. Its protein is CASSPGLAVYNEQFF.

The rearrangement links TRBV29-1 to TRBJ1-1; the D is unclear. The V and J ends lost 2 bases and 5 bases respectively, with 12 bases between them. There are 13 residues in the CDR3. CDR1 SQVTM and CDR2 ANQGSEA come from the germline V gene. The CDR3 sequence is CSVEQQRSTEAFF. CDR3 coding DNA: TGCAGCGTTGAACAACAGAGATCAACTGAAGCTTTCTTT.

This sequence joins TRBV24-1 and TRBJ2-7; D remains unclear. V gave up 4 bases and J gave up 0 bases, with 6 bases separating them. There are 13 residues in the CDR3. The germline V gene encodes CDR1 KGHDR and CDR2 SFDVKD. The DNA for the CDR3 is TGTGCCACCAGTGACACAGACTCCTACGAGCAGTACTTC. Its protein is CATSDTDSYEQYF.